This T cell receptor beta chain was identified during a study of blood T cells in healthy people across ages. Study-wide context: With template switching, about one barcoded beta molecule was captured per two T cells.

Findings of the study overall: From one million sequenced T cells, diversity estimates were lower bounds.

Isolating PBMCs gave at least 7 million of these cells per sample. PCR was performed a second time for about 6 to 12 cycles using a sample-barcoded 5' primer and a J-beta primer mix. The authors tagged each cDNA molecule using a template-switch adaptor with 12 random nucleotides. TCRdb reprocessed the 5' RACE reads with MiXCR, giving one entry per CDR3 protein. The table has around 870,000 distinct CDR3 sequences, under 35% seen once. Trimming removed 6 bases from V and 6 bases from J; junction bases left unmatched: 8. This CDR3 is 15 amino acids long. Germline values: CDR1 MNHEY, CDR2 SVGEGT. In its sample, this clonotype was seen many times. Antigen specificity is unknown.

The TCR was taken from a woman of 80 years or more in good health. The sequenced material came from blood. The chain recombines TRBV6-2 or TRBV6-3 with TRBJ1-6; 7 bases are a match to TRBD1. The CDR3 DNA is TGTGCCAGCAGCTACACGACAGGGAGTAATTCACCCCTCCACTTT. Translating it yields CASSYTTGSNSPLHF.